A selection of T cell receptor beta chains follows, all from one sample in a study of blood T cells in healthy people across ages. TCRdb reanalysed the 5' RACE reads using MiXCR and keeps one entry per CDR3 protein. The sample lists roughly 1,300,000 distinct CDR3 sequences, approximately 59% occurring once. Material for sequencing was blood. The source of these receptors is a man in his late teens or twenties in good health. Both conserved end residues are part of each CDR3. D genes are given only for firm matches. Clone size is stated in some rows and not others, as once, few, many or a class when expanded.

clone size,D gene,V gene,J gene,CDR3 DNA,CDR3 protein
-,TRBD1,TRBV7-9,TRBJ2-1,TGTGCCAGCAGCCCGACGGGACAGAGTAGGGATGAGCAGTTCTTC,CASSPTGQSRDEQFF
-,-,TRBV12-3/TRBV12-4,TRBJ2-1,TGTGCCAGCATGGGGGTCTACAATGAGCAGTTCTTC,CASMGVYNEQFF
-,-,TRBV28,TRBJ1-5,TGTGCCAGCATTCCACCGGGGGGGCCTAATCAGCCCCAGCATTTT,CASIPPGGPNQPQHF
-,-,TRBV29-1,TRBJ2-5,TGCAGCGGGGAATATACAGGTGCGACCCAGTACTTC,CSGEYTGATQYF
-,-,TRBV20-1,TRBJ2-5,TGCAGTGCTCTTGGGACCCAAGAGACCCAGTACTTC,CSALGTQETQYF
-,TRBD2,TRBV2,TRBJ2-3,TGTGCCAGCATGGTTAGCGGGAGCCCGACAGATACGCAGTATTTT,CASMVSGSPTDTQYF
-,TRBD2,TRBV5-1,TRBJ2-1,TGCGCCAGCAGCTTGGCAGTAGCGGGAGTGCGGAATGAGCAGTTCTTC,CASSLAVAGVRNEQFF
-,TRBD1,TRBV4-2,TRBJ1-1,TGTGCCAGCAGCCAAAGGACAGGGGGTTTCCCTGAAGCTTTCTTT,CASSQRTGGFPEAFF
-,TRBD2,TRBV6-2/TRBV6-3,TRBJ2-1,TGTGCCAGCAGTCGAGCGGGGAATTACAATGAGCAGTTCTTC,CASSRAGNYNEQFF
once,TRBD1,TRBV29-1,TRBJ2-3,TGCAGCGTTGCGACAGGGGGCGCAAATACGCAGTATTTT,CSVATGGANTQYF
-,TRBD1,TRBV30,TRBJ1-1,TGTGCCGGGGGAGGGACAGTTGAAGCTTTCTTT,CAGGGTVEAFF
-,TRBD2,TRBV7-2,TRBJ2-7,TGTGCCAGCAGCTTGCGGGGGGAAGAGCAGTACTTC,CASSLRGEEQYF
many,-,TRBV3-1,TRBJ2-5,TGTGCCAGCAGCCAACAGTGGGGGTACCAAGAGACCCAGTACTTC,CASSQQWGYQETQYF
-,TRBD1,TRBV6-5,TRBJ1-2,TGTGCCAGCAGTTCACAGGGGCGAGGCTACACCTTC,CASSSQGRGYTF
-,TRBD1,TRBV3-1,TRBJ1-2,TGTGCCAGCAGCCCGACAGGGGGAGACGGCTATGGCTACACCTTC,CASSPTGGDGYGYTF
-,-,TRBV7-9,TRBJ2-5,TGTGCCAGCAGCCGAAGACAGGCCCAAGAGACCCAGTACTTC,CASSRRQAQETQYF
-,-,TRBV7-6,TRBJ2-2,TGTGCCAGCAGCTTAGTGATCGAGGCGAACACCGGGGAGCTGTTTTTT,CASSLVIEANTGELFF
-,-,TRBV2,TRBJ2-1,TGTGCCAGCAGTGCCTACCGGGGAAATGAGCAGTTCTTC,CASSAYRGNEQFF
few,-,TRBV29-1,TRBJ2-7,TGCAGCGTTGAGTCCGGGGAATCCTACGAGCAGTACTTC,CSVESGESYEQYF
-,-,TRBV25-1,TRBJ2-1,TGTGCCAGCAGTGAATGGGGGGGCTTTTCTTCGAATGAGCAGTTCTTC,CASSEWGGFSSNEQFF
few,TRBD2,TRBV25-1,TRBJ2-3,TGTGCCAGCAGTGAATTGGCGGGAGTACAGGCAGATACGCAGTATTTT,CASSELAGVQADTQYF
few,-,TRBV6-2/TRBV6-3,TRBJ2-6,TGTGCCAGCAGTTTCCAAACCAACGTCCTGACTTTC,CASSFQTNVLTF
-,-,TRBV12-3/TRBV12-4,TRBJ2-7,TGTGCCAGCAGTTTAGAAAAAGAGCAGTACTTC,CASSLEKEQYF
-,-,TRBV27,TRBJ2-7,TGTGCCAGCAGTCCCCGGATACTTTACGAGCAGTACTTC,CASSPRILYEQYF
-,-,TRBV10-3,TRBJ2-5,TGTGCCATCAGTAGGGGACTTGCCGGACGAGAGACCCAGTACTTC,CAISRGLAGRETQYF
-,-,TRBV7-9,TRBJ2-7,TGTGCCAGCAGCTTAAGGCAGGTTGAGGTCTACGAGCAGTACTTC,CASSLRQVEVYEQYF
-,-,TRBV29-1,TRBJ1-5,TGCAGCGCTACCGGGGACGTCGGTCAGCCCCAGCATTTT,CSATGDVGQPQHF
-,-,TRBV15,TRBJ1-2,TGTGCCACAGGACAAGGAGTGGTCGGCTACACCTTC,CATGQGVVGYTF
many,TRBD2,TRBV4-1,TRBJ2-7,TGCGCCAGCAGCCAACCCCTAGCGGGATACGAGCAGTACTTC,CASSQPLAGYEQYF
-,-,TRBV9,TRBJ2-1,TGTGCCAGCAGCGCCCCGGTAGCCGAACAGAGGAAAAATGAGCAGTTCTTC,CASSAPVAEQRKNEQFF
-,TRBD2,TRBV6-2/TRBV6-3,TRBJ2-1,TGTGCCAGCAGACGCAACGCGGGGGGGGGGTTGCATGAGCAGTTCTTC,CASRRNAGGGLHEQFF
-,TRBD2,TRBV29-1,TRBJ2-7,TGCAGCGTTGGAGCGGGAGGGCCGTTTAGCTCCTACAATGAGCAGTACTTC,CSVGAGGPFSSYNEQYF
-,-,TRBV4-1,TRBJ1-1,TGCGCCAGCAGCCAAGATTTGGTGTTGGGGGAAGCTTTCTTT,CASSQDLVLGEAFF
-,-,TRBV27,TRBJ1-1,TGTGCCAGCAGTTTATTTCCTGGAACAGGTGGCACTGAAGCTTTCTTT,CASSLFPGTGGTEAFF
-,-,TRBV5-5,TRBJ1-2,TGTGCCAGCAGCTTGGAGCCAGCCCTTAACTATGGCTACACCTTC,CASSLEPALNYGYTF
-,-,TRBV20-1,TRBJ2-5,TGCAGTGCTAGAGACAATAGGGCAGGGGAGACCCAGTACTTC,CSARDNRAGETQYF
-,-,TRBV18,TRBJ2-7,TGTGCCAGCTCACCACCTATGGAGGGGGGAATCTACGAGCAGTACTTC,CASSPPMEGGIYEQYF
-,TRBD2,TRBV6-5,TRBJ2-1,TGTGCCAGCAGTCCTCGGGGGACTAGCGGGTTCAATGAGCAGTTCTTC,CASSPRGTSGFNEQFF
-,TRBD2,TRBV11-2,TRBJ2-4,TGTGCCAGCAATGGCGGGGGGGCGTGGGACTCCATTCAGTACTTC,CASNGGGAWDSIQYF
-,-,TRBV3-1,TRBJ2-7,TGTGCCAGCAGGCCTACTACTGGTGAGCAGTACTTC,CASRPTTGEQYF
-,-,TRBV3-1,TRBJ1-1,TGTGCCAGCAGCCACTCCGGGGCCCCCGCTGAAGCTTTCTTT,CASSHSGAPAEAFF
few,TRBD1,TRBV9,TRBJ2-5,TGTGCCAGCAGCGTCGGGACAGGGGTTCAAGAGACCCAGTACTTC,CASSVGTGVQETQYF
-,-,TRBV6-2/TRBV6-3,TRBJ2-4,TGTGCCAGCAGAAGAGGAGGGGGCTCGTGGGAGCAGTACTTC,CASRRGGGSWEQYF
-,TRBD2,TRBV20-1,TRBJ2-1,TGCAGTGCTAGACGACTAGCGGGGAGAAACAATGAGCAGTTCTTC,CSARRLAGRNNEQFF
few,TRBD1,TRBV15,TRBJ2-7,TGTGCCACCAGCAGCGACAGGGGGCGTTACGAGCAGTACTTC,CATSSDRGRYEQYF
few,TRBD2,TRBV11-2,TRBJ2-1,TGTGCCAGCAGCTTGGGTCTAGCGGGAGAAGGCGATGAGCAGTTCTTC,CASSLGLAGEGDEQFF
few,-,TRBV29-1,TRBJ2-5,TGCAGCTCTCGGGGACAAGAGACCCAGTACTTC,CSSRGQETQYF
-,-,TRBV4-1,TRBJ2-1,TGCGCCAGCAGCCAAGATCGGGTCGACCTCTCCTACAATGAGCAGTTCTTC,CASSQDRVDLSYNEQFF
few,-,TRBV4-3,TRBJ2-1,TGCGCCAGCAGCCCAGCCCCGAGTGTGGCCTATGAGCAGTTCTTC,CASSPAPSVAYEQFF
-,TRBD2,TRBV3-1,TRBJ2-7,TGTGCCAGCAGGGGGTCTAGCGGCTACGAGCAGTACTTC,CASRGSSGYEQYF
-,TRBD2,TRBV4-3,TRBJ2-3,TGCGCCAGCAGCCAGCTAGCGGGGGGCGTAGATACGCAGTATTTT,CASSQLAGGVDTQYF
-,TRBD2,TRBV5-1,TRBJ2-2,TGCGCCAGCAGCCAAACTAGCGGGAGTACGACCGGGGAGCTGTTTTTT,CASSQTSGSTTGELFF